Following are 17 T cell receptor beta chains from one sample sequenced in a study of cytomegalovirus exposure and HLA in healthy donors. PCR employed 60 Vbeta and 13 Jbeta primers. Using immunoSEQ multiplex PCR, the repertoire was profiled, and TCRdb retains in-frame clones only, with some absent. The sample has 110,000 to 150,000 clones; around 75% are singletons. Sequenced input: PBMCs. These receptor sequences come from a man between 25 and 39 years old in good health and CMV-seronegative.

The genes are TRBV9 and TRBJ2-2; D is perhaps TRBD1 (7 bases). Per the germline V gene, CDR1 is SGDLS and CDR2 is YYNGEE. The V and J ends lost 6 bases and 8 bases respectively, with 17 bases between them. This CDR3 is 14 amino acids long. The CDR3 spells CASTGRGVRGELFF. In nucleotides, the CDR3 is TGTGCCAGCACCGGCAGGGGGGTACGGGGGGAGCTGTTTTTT.

The gene calls are TRBV7-9 and TRBJ2-7; D may be TRBD2 (5 bases). Germline lookup yields CDR1 SEHNR and CDR2 FQNEAQ (reference sequence). V lost 8 bases, J lost 4 bases, and 12 bases lay in between. The CDR3 totals 12 residues. CDR3 sequence (DNA): TGTGCCAGCGCTTTGACGGGATACGAGCAGTACTTC. It specifies CASALTGYEQYF.

The chain employs TRBV30 and TRBJ2-7, with D perhaps TRBD1 (5 bases). Between the trimmed V and J ends, which lost 5 bases and 2 bases, there was a span of 13 bases. This CDR3 comprises 13 residues. Looked up from germline, CDR1 is GTSNPN and CDR2 is SVGIG (reference sequence). The CDR3 DNA is TGTGCCTGGGGATCAGGGTCCACCTACGAGCAGTACTTC. This sequence encodes CAWGSGSTYEQYF. Full variable domain (rest looked up from reference TRBV30 and TRBJ2-7): SQTIHQWPATLVQPVGSPLSLECTVEGTSNPNLYWYRQAAGRGLQLLFYSVGIGQISSEVPQNLSASRPQDRQFILSSKKLLLSDSGFYLCAWGSGSTYEQYFGPGTRLTVT.

The gene calls are TRBV19 and TRBJ1-1; D gene ambiguous. The germline gives CDR1 LNHDA, CDR2 SQIVND (reference sequence). This CDR3 has 16 residues. The V end lost 8 bases, the J end lost 0 bases, and 19 bases lay between the germline ends. CDR3 amino acids: CASGRTVTDLNTEAFF. For the CDR3, the DNA is TGTGCCAGTGGAAGGACGGTTACGGACTTGAACACTGAAGCTTTCTTT.

The genes are TRBV5-4 and TRBJ1-6; no clear D. V was pared by 3 bases and J by 10 bases, with 17 bases between. The CDR3 contains 15 residues. In germline, CDR1 is SGHNT, CDR2 YYREEE (reference sequence). CDR3 DNA sequence: TGTGCCAGCAGCTCGACTCGGGCCGCGGGGTCACCCCTCCACTTT. It specifies CASSSTRAAGSPLHF.

The V and J genes are TRBV19 and TRBJ1-5; TRBD1 is a possible D gene (5 bases). There are 13 residues in the CDR3. Germline V gene sequence: CDR1 LNHDA, CDR2 SQIVND (reference sequence). V shed 4 bases and J shed 5 bases, with 9 bases lying between them. In DNA, the CDR3 is TGTGCCAGTAGTAAGACAGATTATCAGCCCCAGCATTTT. Protein: CASSKTDYQPQHF.

In its sample, this clone was seen a few times. The rearrangement joins TRBV7-2 to TRBJ2-7; TRBD2 aligns across 8 bases. Per the germline V gene, CDR1 is SGHTA and CDR2 is FQGNSA. Trimming removed 5 bases from V and 3 bases from J; junction bases left unmatched: 12. This CDR3 has 16 amino acids. The DNA for the CDR3 is TGTGCCAGCAGCCTCCAACCGGGACTAGGAGGCTACGAGCAGTACTTC. Its translation is CASSLQPGLGGYEQYF.

The CDR3 nucleotides read TGTGCCAGCAGCTCCTCCGGGACTGCAAATCAGCCCCAGCATTTT. As protein: CASSSSGTANQPQHF. This chain joins TRBV5-6 and TRBJ1-5, with D tentatively TRBD1 (5 bases). Trimming took 3 bases from V and 4 from J, leaving 14 bases between them. The CDR3 spans 15 residues. Germline-derived CDR1 and CDR2 are SGHDT and YYEEEE. Based on the CDR3 plus reference TRBV5-6 and TRBJ1-5, the full variable domain is DAGVTQSPTHLIKTRGQQVTLRCSPKSGHDTVSWYQQALGQGPQFIFQYYEEEERQRGNFPDRFSGHQFPNYSSELNVNALLLGDSALYLCASSSSGTANQPQHFGDGTRLSIL.

This chain connects TRBV5-4 to TRBJ2-2; D is unresolved. Trimming took off 0 bases at V and 6 bases at J, with 6 bases between the two ends. From germline, CDR1 is SGHNT and CDR2 YYREEE (reference sequence). The CDR3 loop spans 13 amino acids. This CDR3 reads CASSLVPAGELFF. In DNA form, the CDR3 reads TGTGCCAGCAGCTTGGTCCCTGCCGGGGAGCTGTTTTTT.

The chain links TRBV9 to TRBJ2-2, with a possible D match to TRBD1 (6 bases). There are 17 residues in the CDR3. CDR1 and CDR2 from the germline V gene are SGDLS and YYNGEE. V was clipped by 3 bases and J by 5 bases, with 20 bases between them. The DNA of the CDR3 is TGTGCCAGCAGCGGCGAGTTGGGGGCAGTAATAACCGGGGAGCTGTTTTTT. Encoded protein: CASSGELGAVITGELFF.

V is TRBV5-5 and J is TRBJ1-5; D is undetermined. This CDR3 has 17 amino acids. CDR1 and CDR2 from the germline V gene are SGHKS and YYEKEE (reference sequence). V lost 0 bases and J 3 bases, leaving 16 bases between the germline ends. As DNA, the CDR3 is TGTGCCAGCAGCTTGGGAGACACCTCCATATCCAATCAGCCCCAGCATTTT. It is translated as CASSLGDTSISNQPQHF.

This clone appeared a few times. The chain has TRBV5-4 and TRBJ1-6, with D maybe TRBD1 (5 bases). This CDR3 is 16 amino acids long. The V gene lost 0 bases and the J gene lost 2 bases, with 9 bases spanning the gap. Germline loops: CDR1 SGHNT, CDR2 YYREEE (reference sequence). The CDR3 loop is CASSLAQGTYNSPLHF. CDR3 nucleotides: TGTGCCAGCAGCTTGGCCCAGGGAACCTATAATTCACCCCTCCACTTT.

The rearrangement uses TRBV5-1 and TRBJ1-2; 11 bases align to TRBD1. The germline V gene has CDR1 SGHRS and CDR2 YFSETQ. This CDR3 has 14 amino acids. J lost 5 bases, V lost 4 bases, and 4 bases had no gene match. The CDR3 bases are TGCGCCAGCAGCCCCGGGACAGGGGGTTATGGCTACACCTTC. As protein: CASSPGTGGYGYTF.

The J gene is TRBJ1-2, the V gene TRBV6-1, with D hard to call. Germline CDR1 reads MNHNS; CDR2 reads SASEGT. The CDR3 totals 13 residues. V lost 3 bases and J lost 7, with 12 bases in between. CDR3 residues: CASSETGSLGYTF. The CDR3 DNA sequence: TGTGCCAGCAGTGAGACCGGGAGTCTTGGCTACACCTTC.

This clone came up a few times. The CDR3 region has the DNA TGCGCCAGCAGAGGGACAGGCCCCTCTTCTGGGGCCAACGTCCTGACTTTC. Its protein is CASRGTGPSSGANVLTF. The chain employs TRBV4-1 and TRBJ2-6; TRBD1 agrees at 8 bases. Trimming took 6 bases from V and 1 from J; bases not matched to a gene: 8. The CDR3 totals 17 residues. CDR1 MGHRA and CDR2 YSYEKL come from the germline V gene.

The table lists this clone with a few counts. This rearrangement joins TRBV29-1 to TRBJ1-1; 7 bases fit TRBD1. The length of the CDR3 is 12 residues. V lost 6 bases and J lost 3; bases outside the gene matches: 4. Germline assignment: CDR1 SQVTM and CDR2 ANQGSEA. The DNA for the CDR3 is TGCAGCGTGACAGGGATTGACACTGAAGCTTTCTTT. Its protein is CSVTGIDTEAFF.

This clone was seen a handful of times. The rearrangement links TRBV7-2 to TRBJ2-7; D perhaps matches TRBD2 (6 bases). The V gene's germline CDR1 is SGHTA and CDR2 FQGNSA. The CDR3 contains 14 residues. Trimming left V 4 bases short and J 2 bases short, with 12 bases between. The CDR3 coding sequence is TGTGCCAGCAGCTCGGGACGGGGGACCTACGAGCAGTACTTC. Protein: CASSSGRGTYEQYF.